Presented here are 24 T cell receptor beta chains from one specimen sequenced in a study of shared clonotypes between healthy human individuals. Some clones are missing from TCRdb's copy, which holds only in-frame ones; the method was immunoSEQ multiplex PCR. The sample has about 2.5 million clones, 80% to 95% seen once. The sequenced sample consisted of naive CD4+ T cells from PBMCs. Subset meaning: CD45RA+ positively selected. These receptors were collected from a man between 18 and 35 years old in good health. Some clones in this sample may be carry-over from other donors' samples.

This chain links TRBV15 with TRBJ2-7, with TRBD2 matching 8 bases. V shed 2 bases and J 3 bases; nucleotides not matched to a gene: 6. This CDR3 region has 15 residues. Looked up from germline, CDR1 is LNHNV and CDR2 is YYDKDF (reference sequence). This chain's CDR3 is CATSRTREGDYEQYF. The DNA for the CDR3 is TGTGCCACCAGCAGAACTCGGGAGGGAGACTACGAGCAGTACTTC. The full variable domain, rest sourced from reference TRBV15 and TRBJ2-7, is DAMVIQNPRYQVTQFGKPVTLSCSQTLNHNVMYWYQQKSSQAPKLLFHYYDKDFNNEADTPDNFQSRRPNTSFCFLDIRSPGLGDTAMYLCATSRTREGDYEQYFGPGTRLTVT.

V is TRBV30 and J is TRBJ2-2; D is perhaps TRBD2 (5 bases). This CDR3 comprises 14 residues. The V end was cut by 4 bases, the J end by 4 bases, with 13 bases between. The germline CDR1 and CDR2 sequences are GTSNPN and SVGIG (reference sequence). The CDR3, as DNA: TGTGCCTGGACGGGTAGCCGGGGCACCGGGGAGCTGTTTTTT. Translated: CAWTGSRGTGELFF.

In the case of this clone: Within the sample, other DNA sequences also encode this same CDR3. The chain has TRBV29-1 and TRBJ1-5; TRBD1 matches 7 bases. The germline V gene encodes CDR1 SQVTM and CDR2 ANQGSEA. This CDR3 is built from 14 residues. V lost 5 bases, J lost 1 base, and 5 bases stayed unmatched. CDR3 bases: TGCAGCGTTTCCGACAGGGCAAGCAATCAGCCCCAGCATTTT. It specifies CSVSDRASNQPQHF. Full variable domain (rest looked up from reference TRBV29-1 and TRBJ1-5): SAVISQKPSRDICQRGTSLTIQCQVDSQVTMMFWYRQQPGQSLTLIATANQGSEATYESGFVIDKFPISRPNLTFSTLTVSNMSPEDSSIYLCSVSDRASNQPQHFGDGTRLSIL.

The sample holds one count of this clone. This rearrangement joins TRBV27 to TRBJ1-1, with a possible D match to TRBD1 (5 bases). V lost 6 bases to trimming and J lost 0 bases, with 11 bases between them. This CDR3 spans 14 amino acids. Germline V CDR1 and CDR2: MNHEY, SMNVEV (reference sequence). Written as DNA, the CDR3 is TGTGCCAGCAGCCCACGGGGGGTGAACACTGAAGCTTTCTTT. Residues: CASSPRGVNTEAFF.

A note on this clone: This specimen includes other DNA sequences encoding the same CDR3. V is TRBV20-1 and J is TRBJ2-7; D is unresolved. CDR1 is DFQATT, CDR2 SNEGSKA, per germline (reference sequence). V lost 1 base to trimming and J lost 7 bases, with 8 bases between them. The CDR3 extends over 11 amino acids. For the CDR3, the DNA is TGCAGTGCTAGAGCGACTGGTGAGCAGTACTTC. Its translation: CSARATGEQYF.

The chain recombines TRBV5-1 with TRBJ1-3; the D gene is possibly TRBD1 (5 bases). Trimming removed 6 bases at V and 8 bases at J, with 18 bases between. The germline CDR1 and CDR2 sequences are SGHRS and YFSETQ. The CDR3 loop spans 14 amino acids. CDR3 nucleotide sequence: TGCGCCAGCACCCCCGGTGGGGCCGGGGACACCATATATTTT. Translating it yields CASTPGGAGDTIYF. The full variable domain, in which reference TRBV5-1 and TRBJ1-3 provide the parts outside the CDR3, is KAGVTQTPRYLIKTRGQQVTLSCSPISGHRSVSWYQQTPGQGLQFLFEYFSETQRNKGNFPGRFSGRQFSNSRSEMNVSTLELGDSALYLCASTPGGAGDTIYFGEGSWLTVV.

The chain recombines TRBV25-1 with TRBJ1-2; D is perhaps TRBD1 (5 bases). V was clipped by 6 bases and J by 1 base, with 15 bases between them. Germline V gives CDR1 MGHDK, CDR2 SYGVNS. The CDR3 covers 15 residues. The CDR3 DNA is TGTGCCAGCAGGGGGCGGGGAGGTAATAACTATGGCTACACCTTC. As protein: CASRGRGGNNYGYTF.

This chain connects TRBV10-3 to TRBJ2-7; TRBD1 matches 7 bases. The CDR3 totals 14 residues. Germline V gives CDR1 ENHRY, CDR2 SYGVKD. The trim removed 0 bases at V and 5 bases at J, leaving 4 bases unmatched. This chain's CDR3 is CAISESRQGDEQYF. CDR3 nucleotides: TGTGCCATCAGTGAGTCGAGACAGGGTGACGAGCAGTACTTC.

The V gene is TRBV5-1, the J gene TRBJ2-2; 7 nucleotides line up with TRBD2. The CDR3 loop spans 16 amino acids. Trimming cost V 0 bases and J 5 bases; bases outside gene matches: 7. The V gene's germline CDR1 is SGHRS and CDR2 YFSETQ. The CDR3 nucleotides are TGCGCCAGCAGCTTGGGGGGGGGAGGCAGGACCGGGGAGCTGTTTTTT. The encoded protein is CASSLGGGGRTGELFF.

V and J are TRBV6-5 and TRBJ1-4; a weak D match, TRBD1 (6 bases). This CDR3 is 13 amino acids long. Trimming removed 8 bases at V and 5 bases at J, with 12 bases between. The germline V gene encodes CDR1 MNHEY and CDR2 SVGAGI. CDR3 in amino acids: CASARTVNEKLFF. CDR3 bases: TGTGCCAGCGCTCGGACAGTGAATGAAAAACTGTTTTTT.

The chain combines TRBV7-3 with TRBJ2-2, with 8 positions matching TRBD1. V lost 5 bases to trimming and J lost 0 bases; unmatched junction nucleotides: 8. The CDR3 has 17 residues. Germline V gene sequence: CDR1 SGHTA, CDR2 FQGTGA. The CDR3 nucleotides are TGTGCCAGCAGCCCAAGATACAGGGGGGCGAACACCGGGGAGCTGTTTTTT. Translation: CASSPRYRGANTGELFF.

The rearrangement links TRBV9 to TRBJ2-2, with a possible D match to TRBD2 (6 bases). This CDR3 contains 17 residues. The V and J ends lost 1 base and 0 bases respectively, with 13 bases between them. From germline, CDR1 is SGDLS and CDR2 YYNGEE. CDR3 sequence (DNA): TGTGCCAGCAGCGTACCCGGGGGACGGCCGAACACCGGGGAGCTGTTTTTT. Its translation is CASSVPGGRPNTGELFF.

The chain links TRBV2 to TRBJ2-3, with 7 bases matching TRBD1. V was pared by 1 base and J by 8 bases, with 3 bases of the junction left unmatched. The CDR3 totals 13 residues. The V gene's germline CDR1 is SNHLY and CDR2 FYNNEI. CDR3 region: CASSEGPGGTQYF. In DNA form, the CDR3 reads TGTGCCAGCAGTGAAGGGCCAGGGGGTACGCAGTATTTT.

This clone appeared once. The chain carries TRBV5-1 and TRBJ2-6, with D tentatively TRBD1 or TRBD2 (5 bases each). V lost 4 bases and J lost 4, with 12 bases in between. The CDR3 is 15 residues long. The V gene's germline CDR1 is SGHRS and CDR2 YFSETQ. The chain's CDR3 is CASSRGESGANVLTF. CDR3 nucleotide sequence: TGCGCCAGCAGCCGAGGGGAGTCGGGGGCCAACGTCCTGACTTTC.

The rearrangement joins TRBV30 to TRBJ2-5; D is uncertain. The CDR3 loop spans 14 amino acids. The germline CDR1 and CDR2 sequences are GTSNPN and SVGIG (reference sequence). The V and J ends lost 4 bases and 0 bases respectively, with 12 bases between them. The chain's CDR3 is CAWILILYQETQYF. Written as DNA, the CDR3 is TGTGCCTGGATCCTTATTTTGTACCAAGAGACCCAGTACTTC. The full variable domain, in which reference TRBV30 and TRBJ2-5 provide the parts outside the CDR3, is SQTIHQWPATLVQPVGSPLSLECTVEGTSNPNLYWYRQAAGRGLQLLFYSVGIGQISSEVPQNLSASRPQDRQFILSSKKLLLSDSGFYLCAWILILYQETQYFGPGTRLLVL.

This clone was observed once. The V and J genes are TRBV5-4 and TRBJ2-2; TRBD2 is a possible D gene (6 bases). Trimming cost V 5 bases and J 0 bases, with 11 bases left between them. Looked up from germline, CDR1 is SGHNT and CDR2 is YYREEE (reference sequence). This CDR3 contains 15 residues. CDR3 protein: CASRSGGANTGELFF. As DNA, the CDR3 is TGTGCCAGCAGGAGTGGCGGGGCGAACACCGGGGAGCTGTTTTTT.

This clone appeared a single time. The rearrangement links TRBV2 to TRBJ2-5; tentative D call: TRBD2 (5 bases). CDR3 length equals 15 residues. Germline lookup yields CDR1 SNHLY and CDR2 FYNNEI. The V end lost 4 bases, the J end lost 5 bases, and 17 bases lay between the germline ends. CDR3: CASSGAALGGETQYF. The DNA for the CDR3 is TGTGCCAGCAGTGGGGCGGCACTCGGAGGCGAGACCCAGTACTTC.

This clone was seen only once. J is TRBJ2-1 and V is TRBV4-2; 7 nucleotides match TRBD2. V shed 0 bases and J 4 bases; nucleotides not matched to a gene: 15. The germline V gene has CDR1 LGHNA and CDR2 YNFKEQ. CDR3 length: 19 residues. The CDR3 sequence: CASSQDRLVGEGPYNEQFF. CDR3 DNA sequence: TGTGCCAGCAGCCAAGATCGCCTAGTGGGGGAGGGCCCTTACAATGAGCAGTTCTTC.

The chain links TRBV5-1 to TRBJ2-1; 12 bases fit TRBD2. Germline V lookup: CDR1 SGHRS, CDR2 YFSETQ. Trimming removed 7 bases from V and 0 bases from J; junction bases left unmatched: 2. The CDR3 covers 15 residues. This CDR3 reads CASLAGGSSYNEQFF. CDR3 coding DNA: TGCGCCAGCCTAGCGGGAGGGAGCTCCTACAATGAGCAGTTCTTC.

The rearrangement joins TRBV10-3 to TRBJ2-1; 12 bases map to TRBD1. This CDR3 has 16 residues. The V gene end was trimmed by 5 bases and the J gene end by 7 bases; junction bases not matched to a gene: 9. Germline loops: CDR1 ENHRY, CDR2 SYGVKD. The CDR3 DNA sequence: TGTGCCATCAGTACTACTCCGGGACAGGGGGCGAATGAGCAGTTCTTC. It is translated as CAISTTPGQGANEQFF.

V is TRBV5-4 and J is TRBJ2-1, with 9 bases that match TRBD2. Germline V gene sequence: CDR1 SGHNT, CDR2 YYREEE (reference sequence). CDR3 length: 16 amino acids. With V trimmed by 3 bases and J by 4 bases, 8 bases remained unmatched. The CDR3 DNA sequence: TGTGCCAGCAGCTCCATAGCGGGAGAATCGTACAATGAGCAGTTCTTC. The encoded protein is CASSSIAGESYNEQFF. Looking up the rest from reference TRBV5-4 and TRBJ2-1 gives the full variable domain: ETGVTQSPTHLIKTRGQQVTLRCSSQSGHNTVSWYQQALGQGPQFIFQYYREEENGRGNFPPRFSGLQFPNYSSELNVNALELDDSALYLCASSSIAGESYNEQFFGPGTRLTVL.

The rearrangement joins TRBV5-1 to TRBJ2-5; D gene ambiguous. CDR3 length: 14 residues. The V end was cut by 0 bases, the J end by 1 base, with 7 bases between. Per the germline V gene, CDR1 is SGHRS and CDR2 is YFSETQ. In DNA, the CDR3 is TGCGCCAGCAGCTTGGCAGTGATCCAAGAGACCCAGTACTTC. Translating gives CASSLAVIQETQYF.

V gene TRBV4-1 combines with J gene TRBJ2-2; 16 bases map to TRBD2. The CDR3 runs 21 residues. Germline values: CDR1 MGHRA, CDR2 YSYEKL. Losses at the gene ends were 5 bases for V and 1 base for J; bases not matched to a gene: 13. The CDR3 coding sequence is TGCGCCAGCAGCGTACCGTTCCCGGGACTAGCGGGAGGGAAGAACACCGGGGAGCTGTTTTTT. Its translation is CASSVPFPGLAGGKNTGELFF.

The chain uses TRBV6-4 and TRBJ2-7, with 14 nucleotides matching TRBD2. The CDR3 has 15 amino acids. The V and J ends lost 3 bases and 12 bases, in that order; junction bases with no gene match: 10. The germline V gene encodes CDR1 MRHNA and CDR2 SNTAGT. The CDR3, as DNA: TGTGCCAGCAGTGAATCCGGGACTAGCGGGAGAAATCGGTACTTC. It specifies CASSESGTSGRNRYF.